This passage covers 25 T cell receptor beta chains from one sample sequenced in a study of cytomegalovirus exposure and HLA in healthy donors. With 60 Vbeta and 13 Jbeta primers, the PCR was carried out. Only in-frame clones appear in the TCRdb table, and some are missing; sequencing was by immunoSEQ multiplex PCR. There are some 130,000 clones in the sample; 76% occur only once, and 3% to 3.5% lies in the top ten. The sample was PBMCs. The receptor source for this set is a man in his forties in good health and CMV-seronegative.

This clone was seen just once. The chain employs TRBV30 and TRBJ1-5, with D perhaps matching TRBD1 (6 bases). Germline V gene data show CDR1 as GTSNPN and CDR2 as SVGIG (reference sequence). CDR3 length: 13 amino acids. V shed 0 bases and J shed 6 bases, with 9 bases lying between them. The CDR3 protein is CAWSVQGSQPQHF. For the CDR3, the DNA is TGTGCCTGGAGTGTGCAGGGGAGTCAGCCCCAGCATTTT. Supplemented by reference TRBV30 and TRBJ1-5, the full variable domain reads SQTIHQWPATLVQPVGSPLSLECTVEGTSNPNLYWYRQAAGRGLQLLFYSVGIGQISSEVPQNLSASRPQDRQFILSSKKLLLSDSGFYLCAWSVQGSQPQHFGDGTRLSIL.

This clone was detected a few times. The chain has TRBV5-1 and TRBJ1-2; TRBD1 agrees at 7 bases. Per germline, CDR1 SGHRS and CDR2 YFSETQ. The trim removed 3 bases at V and 5 bases at J, leaving 16 bases unmatched. The CDR3 length is 17 residues. Here the CDR3 reads CASSYLASGTELYGYTF. The CDR3 bases are TGCGCCAGCAGCTATTTGGCCTCCGGGACAGAGCTTTATGGCTACACCTTC.

This clone has more than one count but fewer than ten. The CDR3 is CASSTQNNEQFF. The CDR3 region has the DNA TGTGCCAGCAGCACGCAGAACAATGAGCAGTTCTTC. This sequence joins TRBV7-6 and TRBJ2-1; D uncertain. From germline, CDR1 is SGHVS and CDR2 FNYEAQ. CDR3 size: 12 residues. V was pared by 5 bases and J by 5 bases, with 7 bases between.

This clone was seen once. This chain joins TRBV18 and TRBJ1-1; 11 bases agree with TRBD1. CDR1 KGHSH and CDR2 LQKENI come from the germline V gene. The CDR3 totals 15 residues. Trimming removed 6 bases from V and 10 bases from J; junction bases left unmatched: 13. This chain's CDR3 is CASSLEMDRGLGAFF. The CDR3 DNA follows: TGTGCCAGCTCCCTCGAAATGGACAGGGGGCTCGGAGCTTTCTTT.

The genes are TRBV28 and TRBJ2-7, with 7 bases that match TRBD1. The germline gives CDR1 MDHEN, CDR2 SYDVKM. V shed 2 bases, J shed 0 bases, and the junction held 1 base outside the gene matches. CDR3 length: 14 residues. The CDR3 coding sequence is TGTGCCAGCAGTTTAGGGACAGTCTCCTACGAGCAGTACTTC. Amino acid sequence: CASSLGTVSYEQYF. The full variable domain, in which reference TRBV28 and TRBJ2-7 provide the parts outside the CDR3, is DVKVTQSSRYLVKRTGEKVFLECVQDMDHENMFWYRQDPGLGLRLIYFSYDVKMKEKGDIPEGYSVSREKKERFSLILESASTNQTSMYLCASSLGTVSYEQYFGPGTRLTVT.

The chain recombines TRBV9 with TRBJ2-1; tentative D call: TRBD1 (5 bases). Germline lookup yields CDR1 SGDLS and CDR2 YYNGEE. The CDR3 extends over 16 amino acids. Trimming stripped 4 bases from V and 3 bases from J, with 17 bases between. CDR3 nucleotides: TGTGCCAGCAGCCCAGCAACCTGGGGCTTCTACAATGAGCAGTTCTTC. This gives the protein CASSPATWGFYNEQFF.

V usage is TRBV18 and J usage is TRBJ2-7; 7 bases are a match to TRBD1. V shed 3 bases and J 3 bases; nucleotides not matched to a gene: 8. Germline V lookup: CDR1 KGHSH, CDR2 LQKENI. There are 15 residues in the CDR3. The chain's CDR3 is CASSPRGDSHYEQYF. The CDR3 coding sequence is TGTGCCAGCTCACCGAGAGGGGACAGCCACTACGAGCAGTACTTC. Supplemented by reference TRBV18 and TRBJ2-7, the full variable domain reads NAGVMQNPRHLVRRRGQEARLRCSPMKGHSHVYWYRQLPEEGLKFMVYLQKENIIDESGMPKERFSAEFPKEGPSILRIQQVVRGDSAAYFCASSPRGDSHYEQYFGPGTRLTVT.

V and J are TRBV4-2 and TRBJ2-3, with 8 nucleotides matching TRBD1. The CDR3 spans 17 residues. V dropped 0 bases and J dropped 0; count of bases not matched to a gene: 5. Germline CDR1 is LGHNA and CDR2 is YNFKEQ. The CDR3 DNA reads TGTGCCAGCAGCCAAGAACCGGGACAGGATAGCACAGATACGCAGTATTTT. Its protein product is CASSQEPGQDSTDTQYF.

The rearrangement links TRBV6-6 to TRBJ2-2, with D possibly matching TRBD1 (6 bases). Germline CDR1 and CDR2: MNHNY and SVGAGI (reference sequence). Trimming pared 4 bases from V and 2 bases from J, leaving 11 bases between. The CDR3 is made up of 15 amino acids. CDR3 protein: CASSFSGVNTGELFF. The CDR3 DNA sequence: TGTGCCAGCAGTTTTTCAGGGGTCAACACCGGGGAGCTGTTTTTT.

This clone was picked up one time. CDR3 nucleotide sequence: TGCGCCAGCAGCCAATTGCTCCAACAGGGTGTTGAGCAGTTCTTC. Its translation is CASSQLLQQGVEQFF. This chain connects TRBV4-3 to TRBJ2-1; D is perhaps TRBD1 (6 bases). Per germline, CDR1 LGHNA and CDR2 YSLEER. Deletions cut 2 bases from V and 9 bases from J, with 17 bases between. The CDR3 totals 15 residues.

This clone was observed a handful of times. The rearrangement links TRBV19 to TRBJ2-7; 8 nucleotides line up with TRBD1. Trimming removed 5 bases from V and 0 bases from J; junction bases left unmatched: 3. CDR1 is LNHDA, CDR2 SQIVND, per germline (reference sequence). The CDR3 is made up of 14 amino acids. The CDR3 nucleotides read TGTGCCAGTAGTTGGGACAGGAGCTCCTACGAGCAGTACTTC. Protein: CASSWDRSSYEQYF.

The chain employs TRBV6-4 and TRBJ1-2, with D possibly being TRBD1 (5 bases). The CDR3 has 11 residues. CDR1 is MRHNA, CDR2 SNTAGT, per germline. V lost 11 bases and J 5 bases, leaving 12 bases between the germline ends. DNA of the CDR3: TGTGCCTCCCGGGGGATATATGGCTACACCTTC. Protein product: CASRGIYGYTF.

This rearrangement joins TRBV19 to TRBJ2-1, with a weak D call TRBD1 (6 bases). The V and J ends lost 4 bases and 7 bases respectively, with 14 bases between them. CDR1 and CDR2 (germline): LNHDA, SQIVND (reference sequence). The CDR3 has 14 residues. CDR3 in amino acids: CASSTIQGLNEQFF. CDR3 sequence (DNA): TGTGCCAGTAGTACCATACAGGGATTGAATGAGCAGTTCTTC.

The chain couples TRBV11-2 to TRBJ2-7, with 7 bases aligning to TRBD2. With V trimmed by 5 bases and J by 3 bases, 16 bases remained unmatched. In germline, CDR1 is SGHAT, CDR2 FQNNGV. The CDR3 totals 17 residues. The DNA for the CDR3 is TGTGCCAGCAGCCGCAAGACTAGCTCGGGGCCCTACTACGAGCAGTACTTC. This codes for CASSRKTSSGPYYEQYF.

The V and J genes are TRBV6-1 and TRBJ1-1, with 9 bases identical to TRBD1. Per the germline V gene, CDR1 is MNHNS and CDR2 is SASEGT. V shed 4 bases, J shed 5 bases, and the junction held 2 bases outside the gene matches. The CDR3 spans 13 residues. CDR3 sequence reads: CASSGDRVTEAFF. The CDR3 DNA reads as TGTGCCAGCAGTGGGGACAGGGTAACTGAAGCTTTCTTT.

In this sample, this clone turned up a few times. This chain connects TRBV7-9 to TRBJ1-1; TRBD1 might be the D (6 bases). V lost 5 bases to trimming and J lost 4 bases, with 14 bases between them. This CDR3 region has 14 residues. Germline lookup yields CDR1 SEHNR and CDR2 FQNEAQ (reference sequence). CDR3 in amino acids: CASSPTGPSTEAFF. CDR3 nucleotides: TGTGCCAGCAGCCCGACAGGTCCCAGCACTGAAGCTTTCTTT.

Of note for this clone: Other DNA sequences in this specimen translate into the identical CDR3. V gene TRBV5-1 combines with J gene TRBJ2-5; maybe TRBD1 (6 bases). Looked up from germline, CDR1 is SGHRS and CDR2 is YFSETQ. V was clipped by 4 bases and J by 1 base, with 11 bases between them. This CDR3 has 14 amino acids. The CDR3 loop is CASSPGTPQETQYF. CDR3 nucleotides: TGCGCCAGCAGCCCAGGGACACCCCAAGAGACCCAGTACTTC.

The chain uses TRBV9 and TRBJ1-1; D gene ambiguous. The V and J ends lost 0 bases and 1 base respectively, with 10 bases between them. The CDR3 is 15 residues long. The germline CDR1 and CDR2 sequences are SGDLS and YYNGEE. The CDR3 is CASSVDPGPNTEAFF. CDR3 sequence (DNA): TGTGCCAGCAGCGTAGATCCAGGCCCGAACACTGAAGCTTTCTTT.

This rearrangement joins TRBV6-6 to TRBJ2-7; D might be TRBD1 (5 bases). The CDR3 is made up of 15 amino acids. Per germline, CDR1 MNHNY and CDR2 SVGAGI (reference sequence). The ends were cut back, 7 bases at V and 7 bases at J, with 23 bases in the middle. CDR3 protein: CASTKGQDTAREQYF. CDR3 sequence (DNA): TGTGCCAGCACAAAAGGGCAGGACACCGCTCGGGAGCAGTACTTC.

V gene TRBV4-1 combines with J gene TRBJ2-1; a possible D gene is TRBD2 (7 bases). The V gene lost 0 bases and the J gene lost 9 bases, with 15 bases spanning the gap. This CDR3 has 15 amino acids. Germline CDR1 reads MGHRA; CDR2 reads YSYEKL. CDR3 in DNA: TGCGCCAGCAGCCAAGATTCGGGGGGCGGGGGTGAGCAGTTCTTC. It codes for CASSQDSGGGGEQFF.

This clone occurred once. The chain combines TRBV7-3 with TRBJ1-1; D possibly corresponds to TRBD1 (5 bases). CDR3 size: 14 residues. The V end was cut by 5 bases, the J end by 5 bases, with 15 bases between. Germline V gene data show CDR1 as SGHTA and CDR2 as FQGTGA. The CDR3: CASSPRQGNTEAFF. CDR3 bases: TGTGCCAGCAGCCCCCGCCAGGGCAATACTGAAGCTTTCTTT. The whole variable domain, remainder taken from reference TRBV7-3 and TRBJ1-1, is GAGVSQTPSNKVTEKGKYVELRCDPISGHTALYWYRQSLGQGPEFLIYFQGTGAADDSGLPNDRFFAVRPEGSVSTLKIQRTERGDSAVYLCASSPRQGNTEAFFGQGTRLTVV.

The rearrangement joins TRBV6-6 to TRBJ2-7; 7 bases line up with TRBD1. Germline values: CDR1 MNHNY, CDR2 SVGAGI (reference sequence). The CDR3 covers 14 residues. The V segment lost 5 bases and the J segment 6 bases; nucleotides outside the gene matches: 10. The CDR3 region is CASSQTGQHAEQYF. As DNA, the CDR3 is TGTGCCAGCAGTCAGACAGGGCAGCACGCCGAGCAGTACTTC.

The chain joins TRBV30 to TRBJ2-4; a weak D match, TRBD1 (6 bases). The length of the CDR3 is 14 residues. V was clipped by 4 bases and J by 0 bases, with 10 bases between them. Looked up from germline, CDR1 is GTSNPN and CDR2 is SVGIG (reference sequence). This chain's CDR3 is CAWTKGVAKNIQYF. The DNA for the CDR3 is TGTGCCTGGACTAAGGGGGTAGCCAAAAACATTCAGTACTTC. The full variable domain, in which reference TRBV30 and TRBJ2-4 provide the parts outside the CDR3, is SQTIHQWPATLVQPVGSPLSLECTVEGTSNPNLYWYRQAAGRGLQLLFYSVGIGQISSEVPQNLSASRPQDRQFILSSKKLLLSDSGFYLCAWTKGVAKNIQYFGAGTRLSVL.

The chain joins TRBV5-4 to TRBJ2-3; TRBD2 aligns across 8 bases. Trimming removed 4 bases from V and 4 bases from J; junction bases left unmatched: 5. The CDR3 length is 14 residues. The germline gives CDR1 SGHNT, CDR2 YYREEE (reference sequence). This CDR3 reads CASSGIGGADTQYF. In DNA, the CDR3 is TGTGCCAGCAGCGGGATCGGGGGGGCAGATACGCAGTATTTT.

This clone appeared a few times. The chain carries TRBV6-5 and TRBJ2-5; TRBD2 matches at 9 bases. With 7 bases clipped from V and 5 bases from J, the junction kept 2 bases outside the gene matches. CDR1 is MNHEY, CDR2 SVGAGI, per germline. This CDR3 has 12 residues. The CDR3 loop reads CASTGLAETQYF. The CDR3 coding sequence is TGTGCCAGCACTGGACTAGCGGAGACCCAGTACTTC.